The rows below give T cell receptor beta chains drawn from one sample of a study of graft-versus-host responses after intestinal transplantation. Method: immunoSEQ multiplex PCR; TCRdb's copy keeps in-frame clones and lacks some. The sample yields some 10,000 clones, 25% to 30% seen once. Sequenced material: alloreactive CD4+ T cells from a mixed lymphocyte reaction culture, taken before intestinal transplant. These receptors were collected from a human patient who received an intestinal transplant. Both conserved end residues are part of each CDR3. D genes are given only for firm matches. The size of a clone is reported for some rows only, either as once, few or many, or as a class for expanded clones.

CDR3 protein,CDR3 DNA,V gene,clone size,J gene,CDR3 length,D gene
CASSQGSRSYEQYF,TGTGCCAGCAGCCAGGGAAGCCGCTCCTACGAGCAGTACTTC,TRBV27,.,TRBJ2-7,14,.
CASTSLGGEQYF,TGTGCCAGCACCTCTCTCGGCGGCGAGCAGTACTTC,TRBV27,few,TRBJ2-7,12,.
CASSWDGFSYEQYF,TGCGCCAGCAGCTGGGACGGGTTCTCCTACGAGCAGTACTTC,TRBV5-1,.,TRBJ2-7,14,.
CASSPQWAMNTEAFF,TGCGCCAGCAGCCCTCAGTGGGCTATGAACACTGAAGCTTTCTTT,TRBV4-1,few,TRBJ1-1,15,.
CASSVGSSGGRSYEQYF,TGTGCCAGCAGCGTAGGTTCGTCGGGGGGCCGGTCCTACGAGCAGTACTTC,TRBV9,.,TRBJ2-7,17,.
CASGSNFVNEQFF,TGTGCCAGCGGGAGTAACTTTGTGAATGAGCAGTTCTTC,TRBV6-1,few,TRBJ2-1,13,.
CASSIQLNNEQFF,TGTGCCAGTAGTATCCAACTTAACAATGAGCAGTTCTTC,TRBV19,.,TRBJ2-1,13,.
CASSPTETYEQYF,TGTGCCAGCTCACCCACGGAGACCTACGAGCAGTACTTC,TRBV18,.,TRBJ2-7,13,.
CASPRLGGGSGANVLTF,TGTGCCAGCCCCCGCTTGGGAGGGGGGTCTGGGGCCAACGTCCTGACTTTC,TRBV11-2,.,TRBJ2-6,17,.
CASSFYAGSYEQYF,TGTGCCAGCAGCTTTTACGCGGGCTCCTACGAGCAGTACTTC,TRBV27,.,TRBJ2-7,14,.
CASSPGGRTNYGYTF,TGTGCCAGCAGCCCCGGAGGGAGAACAAACTATGGCTACACCTTC,TRBV5-4,medium-sized,TRBJ1-2,15,.
CASSGDKDYGYTF,TGTGCCAGCAGCGGGGACAAGGACTATGGCTACACCTTC,TRBV11-3,.,TRBJ1-2,13,.
CASSLVASAYEQYF,TGTGCCAGCAGCTTAGTTGCTAGCGCCTACGAGCAGTACTTC,TRBV7-6,few,TRBJ2-7,14,.
CASSQEPGDEQFF,TGCGCCAGCAGCCAAGAACCCGGGGATGAGCAGTTCTTC,TRBV4-1,few,TRBJ2-1,13,.
CSVYSGAQPGEQYF,TGCAGCGTTTATAGCGGAGCCCAGCCGGGGGAGCAGTACTTC,TRBV29-1,.,TRBJ2-7,14,.
CATSLAGDGGDYEQYF,TGTGCCACGTCCCTAGCGGGAGATGGAGGGGACTACGAGCAGTACTTC,TRBV27,.,TRBJ2-7,16,TRBD2
CAIRGLAGGRPYYEQYF,TGTGCCATCAGAGGCTTGGCGGGAGGAAGGCCTTATTACGAGCAGTACTTC,TRBV10-3,medium-sized,TRBJ2-7,17,TRBD2
CASSLVRTLNTGELFF,TGTGCCAGCAGCTTAGTTCGGACTTTGAACACCGGGGAGCTGTTTTTT,TRBV11-2,.,TRBJ2-2,16,.
CASSFNISRKTYGYTF,TGTGCCAGCAGCTTTAACATTTCTCGAAAGACCTATGGCTACACCTTC,TRBV7-6,.,TRBJ1-2,16,.
CASSVDFYNEQFF,TGTGCCAGCAGCGTAGACTTCTACAATGAGCAGTTCTTC,TRBV9,few,TRBJ2-1,13,.
CASSSGGWTDTQYF,TGTGCCAGCAGTTCAGGGGGGTGGACAGATACGCAGTATTTT,TRBV6-5,.,TRBJ2-3,14,.
CASSPDPGLNYGYTF,TGCGCCAGCAGCCCGGATCCGGGACTTAACTATGGCTACACCTTC,TRBV5-1,few,TRBJ1-2,15,.
CASRLRTSSGNTIYF,TGTGCCAGCAGATTACGGACGAGCTCTGGAAACACCATATATTTT,TRBV6-6,medium-sized,TRBJ1-3,15,.
CASSPRRLNTEAFF,TGCGCCAGCAGCCCCCGCAGGTTGAACACTGAAGCTTTCTTT,TRBV4-3,.,TRBJ1-1,14,.
CASSLSGGNQPQHF,TGTGCCAGCAGTTTATCAGGGGGCAATCAGCCCCAGCATTTT,TRBV27,.,TRBJ1-5,14,.
CASSYSGRDTGELFF,TGTGCCAGCAGCTATAGCGGGAGGGATACCGGGGAGCTGTTTTTT,TRBV7-6,medium-sized,TRBJ2-2,15,TRBD2
CASSGGPSNTEAFF,TGTGCCAGCAGTGGTGGACCTTCGAACACTGAAGCTTTCTTT,TRBV7-6,medium-sized,TRBJ1-1,14,.
CASSQSRPLAGGKNEQFF,TGCGCCAGCAGTCAATCTAGGCCTCTAGCGGGAGGTAAGAATGAGCAGTTCTTC,TRBV23-1,few,TRBJ2-1,18,TRBD2
CASSLGTDIYEQYF,TGTGCCAGCAGCTTGGGGACAGATATCTACGAGCAGTACTTC,TRBV4-2,.,TRBJ2-7,14,TRBD1
CATSSDRGNYEQYF,TGTGCCACCAGCTCTGACAGGGGAAACTACGAGCAGTACTTC,TRBV15,.,TRBJ2-7,14,TRBD1
CASSSDRGMNTEAFF,TGTGCCAGCAGCTCAGACAGGGGGATGAACACTGAAGCTTTCTTT,TRBV7-9,.,TRBJ1-1,15,TRBD1
CASSLLGETQYF,TGTGCCAGCAGTTTGTTAGGGGAGACCCAGTACTTC,TRBV27,.,TRBJ2-5,12,.
CASSIWRSYNEQFF,TGTGCCAGTAGTATCTGGCGATCCTACAATGAGCAGTTCTTC,TRBV19,.,TRBJ2-1,14,.
CASSGTGTDTQYF,TGTGCCAGCAGTGGGACAGGCACGGATACGCAGTATTTT,TRBV2,.,TRBJ2-3,13,TRBD1
CASSPYFWTSGYTGELFF,TGTGCCAGCTCCCCCTATTTTTGGACTAGCGGTTACACCGGGGAGCTGTTTTTT,TRBV18,once,TRBJ2-2,18,TRBD2
CASSPTTGAYEQYF,TGCGCCAGCAGCCCTACAACAGGGGCCTACGAGCAGTACTTC,TRBV5-6,few,TRBJ2-7,14,TRBD1
CASSYEGKGDEQYF,TGTGCCAGCAGTTACGAGGGAAAGGGTGACGAGCAGTACTTC,TRBV6-5,.,TRBJ2-7,14,.
CASSSRTSGRGTGELFF,TGTGCCAGCAGTTCTAGGACTAGCGGGAGAGGGACCGGGGAGCTGTTTTTT,TRBV28,few,TRBJ2-2,17,TRBD2
CASSHPKTPGQGSTDTQYF,TGCGCCAGCAGCCATCCTAAGACCCCGGGACAGGGAAGCACAGATACGCAGTATTTT,TRBV4-1,few,TRBJ2-3,19,TRBD1
CASSLGTGSGEQYF,TGTGCCAGCAGCTTAGGGACAGGGTCGGGTGAGCAGTACTTC,TRBV7-6,large,TRBJ2-7,14,TRBD1
CASSVVPGEGETQYF,TGTGCCAGCAGCGTAGTCCCAGGGGAGGGGGAGACCCAGTACTTC,TRBV9,medium-sized,TRBJ2-5,15,.
CASIDDSQETQYF,TGTGCCAGCATCGACGACAGCCAAGAGACCCAGTACTTC,TRBV9,.,TRBJ2-5,13,.
CASSYPPIYLETYEQYF,TGTGCCAGCAGTTACCCGCCTATCTACCTAGAAACCTACGAGCAGTACTTC,TRBV27,.,TRBJ2-7,17,.